This T cell receptor (beta chain) was obtained from a study of T cells expressing NK-cell markers. TCRdb reanalyzed the 5' RACE reads and collapses them to one entry per CDR3 protein, without DNA. The sample includes some 150,000 distinct CDR3 sequences. The CDR3 contains 14 residues. CDR1 PRHDT and CDR2 FYEKMQ come from the germline V gene (reference sequence). This TCR derives from a woman between 50 and 59 years old in good health. V and J are TRBV13 and TRBJ1-5; as DNA is missing, the TRBD1 call by TCRdb cannot be tested. The specimen was blood T cells: a sorted CD56 or NKG2C T cell subset, CD4+ or CD8+ T cells, or bulk PBMC T cells (not recorded which). This chain's CDR3 is CASSFGGHGQPQHF.